What follows are 5 T cell receptor beta chains derived from one specimen sequenced in a study of blood T cell repertoires in COVID-19. This table comes from immunoSEQ multiplex PCR, and its TCRdb copy is limited to in-frame clones, with some not included. The sample holds 65,000 to 100,000 clones, approximately 80% seen once. What was sequenced was peripheral blood. These receptors all stem from a woman aged 80 or over with acute or convalescent COVID-19.

This clone appeared a single time. The rearrangement uses TRBV7-9 and TRBJ1-4, with D tentatively TRBD1 (6 bases). Trimming took 4 bases from V and 1 from J, leaving 13 bases between them. Per germline, CDR1 SEHNR and CDR2 FQNEAQ (reference sequence). This CDR3 has 16 residues. The CDR3 protein is CASSYLDSLTNEKLFF. CDR3 nucleotides: TGTGCCAGCAGCTACCTGGACAGCCTAACTAATGAAAAACTGTTTTTT. The variable domain in full, with the rest retrieved from reference TRBV7-9 and TRBJ1-4, is DTGVSQNPRHKITKRGQNVTFRCDPISEHNRLYWYRQTLGQGPEFLTYFQNEAQLEKSRLLSDRFSAERPKGSFSTLEIQRTEQGDSAMYLCASSYLDSLTNEKLFFGSGTQLSVL.

The CDR3: CASSIGTGSRYGYTF. The CDR3 nucleotides read TGTGCCAGTAGTATAGGGACAGGGAGCAGGTATGGCTACACCTTC. The chain recombines TRBV19 with TRBJ1-2; 8 positions agree with TRBD1. Germline V gives CDR1 LNHDA, CDR2 SQIVND (reference sequence). V shed 1 base and J 5 bases; nucleotides not matched to a gene: 6. The CDR3 is made up of 15 amino acids.

In its sample, this clone was seen once. The chain joins TRBV28 to TRBJ1-5; perhaps TRBD1 as D (6 bases). The CDR3 is made up of 12 amino acids. V dropped 5 bases and J dropped 5 bases, with 7 bases sitting between them. The germline V gene encodes CDR1 MDHEN and CDR2 SYDVKM. CDR3 sequence: CASSRTDQPQHF. DNA of the CDR3: TGTGCCAGCAGTCGGACAGATCAGCCCCAGCATTTT.

V usage is TRBV5-1 and J usage is TRBJ2-5; 7 nucleotides align to TRBD2. CDR1 is SGHRS and CDR2 is YFSETQ in the germline V gene. The J segment lost 5 bases and the V segment lost 4 bases, leaving 5 bases of the junction unmatched. This CDR3 region has 13 residues. CDR3 amino acids: CASSPTGGETQYF. In nucleotides, the CDR3 is TGCGCCAGCAGCCCTACCGGGGGGGAGACCCAGTACTTC.

The J gene is TRBJ1-4, the V gene TRBV29-1; 8 bases align to TRBD1. The V segment lost 4 bases and the J segment 5 bases; nucleotides outside the gene matches: 0. Per the germline V gene, CDR1 is SQVTM and CDR2 is ANQGSEA. The CDR3 has 12 amino acids. The CDR3 DNA reads TGCAGCGTTGGACAGGGGAATGAAAAACTGTTTTTT. Its translation is CSVGQGNEKLFF.